The TCR beta chain under discussion was sequenced for a study of blood T cell repertoires in COVID-19. About the research overall: Samples representing acute and convalescent COVID-19 were sourced from the United States, Italy and Spain.

This clone has just one count. This CDR3 region has 19 residues. Trimming removed 3 bases from V and 4 bases from J; junction bases left unmatched: 17. The germline V gene has CDR1 DFQATT and CDR2 SNEGSKA (reference sequence). Using immunoSEQ multiplex PCR, the repertoire was profiled, and TCRdb retains in-frame clones only, with some absent. The repertoire holds around 110,000 clones, with roughly 89% as singletons. This chain connects TRBV20-1 to TRBJ2-1, with 11 bases matching TRBD2. Sequences were obtained from PBMCs or T cells enriched from blood (not recorded which). This receptor was identified in a woman aged 30 to 39 who had recovered from COVID-19. The DNA of the CDR3 is TGCAGTGCTAGTGGATTGGGACTAGCGGAGCTCGAAAGATACAATGAGCAGTTCTTC. Translation: CSASGLGLAELERYNEQFF.